This T cell receptor (beta chain) was identified during a study of CD8 T cells in ankylosing spondylitis listed by TCRdb under 2017. Some background on the complete study: T cell receptor beta repertoires were profiled in healthy donors and ankylosing spondylitis patients so that disease-linked TCR variants could be found. Samples of peripheral blood were taken, and for ankylosing spondylitis patients, synovial fluid was collected as well. The full study cohort comprised about 24 ankylosing spondylitis patients and 110 or so healthy donors. Study-level results and caveats: Some motif variants had previously been reported in the synovial fluid and blood of reactive arthritis patients, which suggests shared mechanisms of disease initiation. Blood from ankylosing spondylitis patients appeared to be characterized by a TCR beta motif made up of under ten highly homologous amino acid variants. According to the report, matched synovial fluid samples from ankylosing spondylitis patients were significantly enriched for the disease-linked clones. The disease-linked clones had a CD8+ phenotype and were found at relatively low frequencies in peripheral blood.

This clonotype occurred a few times. This clone's antigen is unknown. Base quality data are lacking; no much larger clone is found one base away. The sequencing machine was an Illumina HiSeq 2500. TCR beta libraries were prepared by quantitative 5'-RACE with molecular barcodes. Processing in the source paper ran as follows. A new computational method, built on a probabilistic model of VDJ rearrangement, was used to identify disease-linked TCR variants. Starting from the raw public reads, TCRdb applied fastp trimming at Q25, assembled clones with MiXCR and retained in-frame beta chains. Duplicate CDR3 protein sequences are folded into a single record with the most common DNA and genes. The V and J calls shown here were made by TCRdb, not taken from the authors' results. The sample yields roughly 180,000 distinct CDR3 sequences; approximately 10% were counted once. The biggest ten clones account for about 16% of the sample.

Sequencing was done on a sample of blood, either unsorted or a sorted T cell fraction (not recorded which). The TCR sequence derives from a female donor with ankylosing spondylitis or in good health (not recorded which).

The DNA sequence is given as TGTGCCATCAGTGGACCTGCCGGGGAGCTGTTTTTT. Its translation reads: CAISGPAGELFF. The chain is made from TRBV10-3 and TRBJ2-2; too little of a D gene remains to name it. CDR1 and CDR2 are read off the germline V gene as ENHRY and SYGVKD. The CDR3 runs 12 amino acids, cysteine and phenylalanine included. Only the CDR3 DNA stays, 36 bases, in frame from base 1. V drops 4 bases and J drops 6 bases, leaving 6 bases in between.